These T cell receptor beta chains were read from a single sample in a study of identical twins. One entry per CDR3 protein, called by TCRdb with MiXCR from the 5' RACE reads. There are under 800,000 distinct CDR3 sequences in the sample; about 20% occur only once, and about 4.5% lies in the top ten. This same sample was also taken into another study, of T cells expressing NK-cell markers.

Sequencing was done on a sample of PBMCs. The receptors originated from a young woman in good health. The CDR3 runs from the conserved cysteine through the conserved F or W. A D gene is named only where the DNA matches it firmly. Only some rows state a clone size, as once, few, many or a class for expanded clones.

V	size	D	J	CDR3
TRBV29-1	.	.	TRBJ2-5	CSVVRAPGETQYF
TRBV6-5	many	TRBD1	TRBJ2-2	CASSWDRGPTGELFF
TRBV9	.	TRBD2	TRBJ2-1	CASSVPAAGATYNEQFF
TRBV20-1	few	.	TRBJ2-2	CSLSVDTGELFF
TRBV12-3/TRBV12-4	.	.	TRBJ2-5	CASSLDWGGAETQYF
TRBV11-2	many	.	TRBJ2-3	CASSLGGWYTDTQYF
TRBV6-1	.	.	TRBJ1-1	CASSNRQDTEAFF
TRBV5-1	few	.	TRBJ2-7	CASSDGDSYEQYF
TRBV21-1	many	.	TRBJ2-1	CASSLANRVTYNEQFF
TRBV6-5	few	.	TRBJ2-7	CASSYSRVRGIYEQYF
TRBV12-3/TRBV12-4	many	.	TRBJ1-5	CASSFHRPKPQHF
TRBV6-2/TRBV6-3	.	.	TRBJ1-1	CASSYRTEAFF
TRBV5-1	.	.	TRBJ2-7	CASSPGGFGRTYEQYF
TRBV18	.	.	TRBJ2-1	CASSPIRGRRGEQFF
TRBV25-1	.	.	TRBJ1-1	CASSELSVSAEAFF
TRBV6-1	few	.	TRBJ2-2	CASSPEARGTGELFF
TRBV20-1	.	.	TRBJ1-2	CSTNKAGTNYGYTF
TRBV3-1	.	TRBD1	TRBJ2-7	CASSQGALIGQGSDEQYF
TRBV12-3/TRBV12-4	many	TRBD1	TRBJ1-5	CASRTQGNQPQHF
TRBV5-1	few	.	TRBJ2-1	CASSRETRVYNEQFF
TRBV12-3/TRBV12-4	many	.	TRBJ1-6	CASSPLPINSPLHF
TRBV20-1	few	.	TRBJ2-7	CSARDPRGGSYEQYF
TRBV20-1	few	TRBD1	TRBJ1-1	CSASPGQGLFTEAFF
TRBV5-6	.	.	TRBJ1-5	CASSLGMGYQPQHF
TRBV20-1	few	.	TRBJ2-3	CSAPFPREATDTQYF
TRBV7-9	.	.	TRBJ1-3	CASSLKDGNTIYF
TRBV5-1	.	TRBD1	TRBJ2-7	CASSLWDRAHEQYF
TRBV19	few	.	TRBJ1-1	CASSMGMNTEAFF
TRBV5-1	.	.	TRBJ1-1	CASSSLAGGFTEAFF
TRBV20-1	.	.	TRBJ1-5	CSASNSDQPQHF
TRBV12-3/TRBV12-4	many	TRBD1	TRBJ2-1	CASSLLQGAHNEQFF
TRBV15	.	.	TRBJ1-3	CATSRTRQAGANTIYF
TRBV20-1	few	TRBD1	TRBJ1-1	CSAIDRANTEAFF
TRBV12-3/TRBV12-4	.	TRBD2	TRBJ2-1	CASSSSGRALDEQFF
TRBV5-1	.	.	TRBJ1-5	CASSLSTGANQPQHF
TRBV20-1	.	TRBD1	TRBJ1-4	CSAPGTDVVREKLFF
TRBV20-1	.	.	TRBJ2-3	CSAGGGRTDTQYF
TRBV7-2	few	.	TRBJ2-2	CASSFAQTNTGELFF
TRBV5-1	.	.	TRBJ2-3	CASSSSDYRSSTDTQYF
TRBV9	few	.	TRBJ2-7	CASSVGGDFYEQYF
TRBV19	.	TRBD1	TRBJ1-2	CASSKRDRGQNPYGYTF
TRBV12-3/TRBV12-4	.	.	TRBJ2-7	CASSLGGSRPKQYF
TRBV20-1	few	TRBD1	TRBJ1-2	CSATGSGQGGIDGYTF
TRBV6-1	few	TRBD1	TRBJ1-1	CASSKQGYTEAFF
TRBV7-6	many	TRBD2	TRBJ2-7	CASSPGLAGLSYEQYF